Listed below are T cell receptor beta chains from one sample, sequenced in a study of T-cell reconstitution after alpha-beta-depleted transplantation in children. One entry per CDR3 protein results from TCRdb running MiXCR on the PCR reads. Of 500,000 or so distinct CDR3 sequences in the sample, approximately 30% were seen once. The specimen was PBMCs from the stem cell graft donor, collected from the stem cell graft. Receptor source: a human donor who donated a stem cell graft to a child with aplastic anemia. CDR3s include the opening cysteine and the closing phenylalanine or tryptophan. A D gene is named only where the DNA matches it firmly. Part of the rows lack a size; the others show once, few, many or a class for expanded clones.

j_call,d_call,clone_size,v_call,cdr3_length,cdr3_aa,cdr3_nt
TRBJ1-5,-,-,TRBV6-2/TRBV6-3,14,CASSSLLEDQPQHF,TGTGCCAGCAGTTCCTTACTGGAGGATCAGCCCCAGCATTTT
TRBJ2-4,TRBD1,-,TRBV20-1,14,CSASFDRGKNIQYF,TGCAGTGCTAGCTTCGACAGGGGGAAAAACATTCAGTACTTC
TRBJ1-2,-,-,TRBV5-1,15,CASSLGSDSYYGYTF,TGCGCCAGCAGCTTGGGTTCGGACAGTTACTATGGCTACACCTTC
TRBJ2-6,-,few,TRBV11-2,19,CASSLREVQGRAGANVLTF,TGTGCCAGCAGCTTAAGGGAGGTACAGGGAAGGGCCGGGGCCAACGTCCTGACTTTC
TRBJ2-1,-,few,TRBV7-9,12,CASSQERGEQFF,TGTGCCAGCAGCCAGGAGCGCGGCGAGCAGTTCTTC
TRBJ2-7,-,-,TRBV6-1,14,CASSPGTVLYEQYF,TGTGCCAGCAGCCCCGGGACTGTCCTCTACGAGCAGTACTTC
TRBJ1-2,-,-,TRBV5-5,17,CASSVSRRPTNPYGYTF,TGTGCCAGCAGCGTTTCCCGCCGGCCAACAAACCCCTATGGCTACACCTTC
TRBJ2-1,-,-,TRBV12-3/TRBV12-4,11,CASSSRFSPFF,TGTGCCAGCAGTTCCCGATTTAGTCCGTTCTTC
TRBJ2-2,TRBD2,few,TRBV12-3/TRBV12-4,15,CASSPGRETTGELFF,TGTGCCAGCAGTCCCGGGCGGGAGACCACCGGGGAGCTGTTTTTT
TRBJ1-3,-,few,TRBV6-1,14,CASSPGTSGNTIYF,TGTGCCAGCAGCCCAGGGACCTCTGGAAACACCATATATTTT
TRBJ1-1,-,-,TRBV10-3,14,CAISDSGMNTEAFF,TGTGCCATCAGTGATTCGGGGATGAACACTGAAGCTTTCTTT
TRBJ2-1,TRBD2,-,TRBV7-3,15,CASSSAPVGGDEQFF,TGTGCCAGCAGCTCAGCCCCGGTTGGGGGGGATGAGCAGTTCTTC
TRBJ2-1,TRBD1,-,TRBV6-5,12,CASSDLGGEQFF,TGTGCCAGCAGTGATCTAGGGGGCGAGCAGTTCTTC
TRBJ1-1,-,-,TRBV3-1,14,CASSQDTLNTEAFF,TGTGCCAGCAGCCAAGATACACTTAACACTGAAGCTTTCTTT
TRBJ1-1,TRBD1,few,TRBV20-1,14,CSARDLGTGPEAFF,TGCAGTGCTAGAGATCTAGGGACAGGTCCCGAAGCTTTCTTT
TRBJ2-7,-,few,TRBV29-1,14,CSVDVPGVVGEQYF,TGCAGCGTTGATGTCCCGGGAGTCGTAGGCGAGCAGTACTTC